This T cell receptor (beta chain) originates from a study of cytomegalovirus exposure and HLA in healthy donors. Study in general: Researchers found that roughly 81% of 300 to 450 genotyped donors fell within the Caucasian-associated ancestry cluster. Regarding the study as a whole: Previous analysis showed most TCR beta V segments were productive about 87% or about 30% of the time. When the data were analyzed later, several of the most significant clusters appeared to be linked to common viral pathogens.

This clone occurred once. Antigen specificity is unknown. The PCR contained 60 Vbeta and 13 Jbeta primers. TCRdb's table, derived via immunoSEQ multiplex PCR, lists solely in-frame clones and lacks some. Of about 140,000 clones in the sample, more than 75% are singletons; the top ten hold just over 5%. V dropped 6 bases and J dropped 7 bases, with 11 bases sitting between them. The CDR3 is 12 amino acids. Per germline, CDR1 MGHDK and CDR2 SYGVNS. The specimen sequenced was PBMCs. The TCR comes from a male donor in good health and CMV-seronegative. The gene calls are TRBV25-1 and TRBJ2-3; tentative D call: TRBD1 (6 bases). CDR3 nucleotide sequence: TGTGCCAGCAGGGGGGCTAGCAATACGCAGTATTTT. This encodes CASRGASNTQYF.